This passage covers 2 T cell receptor beta chains from one sample sequenced in a study of shared clonotypes between healthy human individuals. The data were produced by immunoSEQ multiplex PCR, yet TCRdb's version contains in-frame clones alone and is incomplete. Here the sample spans 85,000 to 100,000 clones, approximately 75% being singletons. The sample consisted of memory CD8+ T cells sorted from blood. Subset described: CD45RO+ cells pooled with CCR7-negative TemRA cells. The receptors were gathered from a man aged 25 to 40 in good health.

The rearrangement uses TRBV5-1 and TRBJ2-7; possible D gene TRBD2, 5 bases. CDR3 size: 14 residues. Looked up from germline, CDR1 is SGHRS and CDR2 is YFSETQ. The V and J ends lost 4 bases and 2 bases respectively, with 13 bases between them. CDR3 protein: CASSAGSVTYEQYF. CDR3 sequence (DNA): TGCGCCAGCAGCGCTGGGAGCGTCACCTACGAGCAGTACTTC. The variable domain in full, completed from reference TRBV5-1 and TRBJ2-7, reads KAGVTQTPRYLIKTRGQQVTLSCSPISGHRSVSWYQQTPGQGLQFLFEYFSETQRNKGNFPGRFSGRQFSNSRSEMNVSTLELGDSALYLCASSAGSVTYEQYFGPGTRLTVT.

CDR3 DNA: TGTGCCAGTACCCCCTATGGGGGGTTCTACAATGAGCAGTTCTTC. Translation gives CASTPYGGFYNEQFF. This rearrangement joins TRBV19 to TRBJ2-1; tentatively, D is TRBD2 (6 bases). Germline CDR1 reads LNHDA; CDR2 reads SQIVND (reference sequence). Trimming cost V 7 bases and J 3 bases, with 16 bases left between them. The CDR3 consists of 15 residues.